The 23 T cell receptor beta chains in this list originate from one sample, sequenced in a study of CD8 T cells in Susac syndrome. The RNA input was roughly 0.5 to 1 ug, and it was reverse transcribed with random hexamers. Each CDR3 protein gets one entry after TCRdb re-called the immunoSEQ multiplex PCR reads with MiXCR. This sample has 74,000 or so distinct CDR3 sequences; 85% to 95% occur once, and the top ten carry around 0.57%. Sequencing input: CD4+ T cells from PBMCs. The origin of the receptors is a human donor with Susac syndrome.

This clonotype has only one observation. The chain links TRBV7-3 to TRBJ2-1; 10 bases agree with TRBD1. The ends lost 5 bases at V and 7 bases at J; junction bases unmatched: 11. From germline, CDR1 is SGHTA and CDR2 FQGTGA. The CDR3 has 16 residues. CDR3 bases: TGTGCCAGCAGCCCAACAGCGGACAGGGGGTATAATGAGCAGTTCTTC. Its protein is CASSPTADRGYNEQFF.

The CDR3 sequence is CASSLAGASQETQYF. CDR3 nucleotide sequence: TGTGCCAGCAGTTTAGCGGGGGCTTCCCAAGAGACCCAGTACTTC. V usage is TRBV12-3 or TRBV12-4 and J usage is TRBJ2-5; possibly TRBD1 for D (6 bases). The CDR3 spans 15 residues. V was clipped by 0 bases and J by 1 base, with 9 bases between them.

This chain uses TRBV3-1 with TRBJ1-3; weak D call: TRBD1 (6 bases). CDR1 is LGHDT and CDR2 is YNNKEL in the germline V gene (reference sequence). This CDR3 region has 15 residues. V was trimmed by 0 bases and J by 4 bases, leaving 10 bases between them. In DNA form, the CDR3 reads TGTGCCAGCAGCCAAGAACGGACAGTCGGAAACACCATATATTTT. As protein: CASSQERTVGNTIYF.

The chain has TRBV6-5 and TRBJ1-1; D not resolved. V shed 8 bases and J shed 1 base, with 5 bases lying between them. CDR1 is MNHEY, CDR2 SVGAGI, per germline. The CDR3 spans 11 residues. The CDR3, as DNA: TGTGCCAGCGGGGAGAACACTGAAGCTTTCTTT. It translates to CASGENTEAFF.

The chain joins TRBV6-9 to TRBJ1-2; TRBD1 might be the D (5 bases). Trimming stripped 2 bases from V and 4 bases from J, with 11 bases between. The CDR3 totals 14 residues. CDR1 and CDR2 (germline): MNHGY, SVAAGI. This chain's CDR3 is CASSYQGSLYGYTF. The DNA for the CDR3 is TGTGCCAGCAGTTATCAGGGATCCCTCTATGGCTACACCTTC.

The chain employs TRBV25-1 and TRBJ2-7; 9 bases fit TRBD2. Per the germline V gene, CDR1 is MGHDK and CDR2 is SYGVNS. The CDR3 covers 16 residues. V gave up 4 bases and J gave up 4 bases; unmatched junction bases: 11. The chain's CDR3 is CASSGSRREGRYEQYF. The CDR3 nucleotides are TGTGCCAGCAGTGGTTCCCGGCGGGAGGGCCGTTACGAGCAGTACTTC.

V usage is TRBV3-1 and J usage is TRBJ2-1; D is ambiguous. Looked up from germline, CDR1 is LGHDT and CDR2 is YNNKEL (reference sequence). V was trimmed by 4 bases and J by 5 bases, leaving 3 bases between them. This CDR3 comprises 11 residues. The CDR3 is CASSRNNEQFF. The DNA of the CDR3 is TGTGCCAGCAGCCGAAACAATGAGCAGTTCTTC.

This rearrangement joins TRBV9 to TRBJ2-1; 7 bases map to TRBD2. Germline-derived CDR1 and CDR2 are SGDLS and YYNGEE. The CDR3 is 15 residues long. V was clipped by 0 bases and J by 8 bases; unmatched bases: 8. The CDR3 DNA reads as TGTGCCAGCAGCGTAGCAAACTGGGCGGGGGATGAGCAGTTCTTC. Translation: CASSVANWAGDEQFF. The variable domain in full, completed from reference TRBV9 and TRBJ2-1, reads DSGVTQTPKHLITATGQRVTLRCSPRSGDLSVYWYQQSLDQGLQFLIQYYNGEERAKGNILERFSAQQFPDLHSELNLSSLELGDSALYFCASSVANWAGDEQFFGPGTRLTVL.

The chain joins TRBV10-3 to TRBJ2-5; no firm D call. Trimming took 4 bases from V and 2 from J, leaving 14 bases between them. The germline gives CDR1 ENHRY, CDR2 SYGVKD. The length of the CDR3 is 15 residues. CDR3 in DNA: TGTGCCATCAGTGGGGTGGGTGCCGGACAAGAGACCCAGTACTTC. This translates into CAISGVGAGQETQYF.

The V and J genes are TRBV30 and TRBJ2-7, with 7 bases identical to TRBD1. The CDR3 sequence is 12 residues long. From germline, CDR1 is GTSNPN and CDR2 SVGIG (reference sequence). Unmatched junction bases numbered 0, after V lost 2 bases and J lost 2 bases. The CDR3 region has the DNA TGTGCCTGGAGTACAGGGGCCTACGAGCAGTACTTC. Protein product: CAWSTGAYEQYF.

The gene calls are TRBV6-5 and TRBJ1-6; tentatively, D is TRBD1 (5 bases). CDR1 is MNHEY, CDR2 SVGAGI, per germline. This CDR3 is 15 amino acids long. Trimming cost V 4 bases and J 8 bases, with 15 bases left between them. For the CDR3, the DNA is TGTGCCAGCAGTTGGGCCCCGGGGGTTGATTCACCCCTCCACTTT. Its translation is CASSWAPGVDSPLHF.

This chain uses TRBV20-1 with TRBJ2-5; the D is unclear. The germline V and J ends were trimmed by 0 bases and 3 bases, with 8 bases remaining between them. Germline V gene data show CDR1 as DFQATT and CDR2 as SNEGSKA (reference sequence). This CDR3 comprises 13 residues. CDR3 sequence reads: CSARDARKETQYF. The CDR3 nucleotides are TGCAGTGCTAGAGATGCCCGAAAAGAGACCCAGTACTTC.

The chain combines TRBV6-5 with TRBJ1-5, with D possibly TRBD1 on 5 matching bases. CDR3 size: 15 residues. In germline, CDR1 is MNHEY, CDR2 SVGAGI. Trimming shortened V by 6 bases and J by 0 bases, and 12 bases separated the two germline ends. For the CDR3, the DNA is TGTGCCAGCAGACCCCCTGGGGGTAGCAATCAGCCCCAGCATTTT. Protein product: CASRPPGGSNQPQHF.

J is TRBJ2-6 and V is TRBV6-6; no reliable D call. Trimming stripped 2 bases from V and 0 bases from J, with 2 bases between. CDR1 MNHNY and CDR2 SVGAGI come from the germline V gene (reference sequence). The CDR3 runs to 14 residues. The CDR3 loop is CASSYVSGANVLTF. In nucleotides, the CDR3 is TGTGCCAGCAGTTACGTCTCTGGGGCCAACGTCCTGACTTTC.

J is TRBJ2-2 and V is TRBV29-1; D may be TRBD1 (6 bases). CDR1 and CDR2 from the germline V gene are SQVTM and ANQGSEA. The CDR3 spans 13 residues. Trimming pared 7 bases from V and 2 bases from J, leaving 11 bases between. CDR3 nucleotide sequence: TGCAGCGGATACAGGGAAAACACCGGGGAGCTGTTTTTT. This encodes CSGYRENTGELFF.

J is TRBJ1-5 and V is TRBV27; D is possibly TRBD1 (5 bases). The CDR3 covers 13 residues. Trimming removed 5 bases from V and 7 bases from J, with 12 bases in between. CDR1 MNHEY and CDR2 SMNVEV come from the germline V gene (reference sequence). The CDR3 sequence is CASSRQGRQPQHF. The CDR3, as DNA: TGTGCCAGCAGTCGTCAGGGTCGACAGCCCCAGCATTTT.

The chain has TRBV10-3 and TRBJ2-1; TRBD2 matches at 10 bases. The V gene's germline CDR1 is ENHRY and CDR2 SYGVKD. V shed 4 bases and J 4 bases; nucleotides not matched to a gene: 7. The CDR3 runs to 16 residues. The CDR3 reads CAISGSGTSEYNEQFF. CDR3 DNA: TGTGCCATCAGTGGTTCCGGGACTAGCGAGTACAATGAGCAGTTCTTC.

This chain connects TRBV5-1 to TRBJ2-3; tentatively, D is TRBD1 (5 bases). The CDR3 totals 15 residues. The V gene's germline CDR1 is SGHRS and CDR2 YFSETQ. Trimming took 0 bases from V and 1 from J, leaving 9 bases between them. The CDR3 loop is CASSLGRDGTDTQYF. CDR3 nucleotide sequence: TGCGCCAGCAGCTTGGGCAGGGATGGCACAGATACGCAGTATTTT. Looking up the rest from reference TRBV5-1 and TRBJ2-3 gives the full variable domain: KAGVTQTPRYLIKTRGQQVTLSCSPISGHRSVSWYQQTPGQGLQFLFEYFSETQRNKGNFPGRFSGRQFSNSRSEMNVSTLELGDSALYLCASSLGRDGTDTQYFGPGTRLTVL.

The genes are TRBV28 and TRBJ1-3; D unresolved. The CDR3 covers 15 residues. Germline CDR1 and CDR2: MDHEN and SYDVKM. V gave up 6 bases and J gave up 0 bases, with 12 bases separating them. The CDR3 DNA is TGTGCCAGCAGCCCATACTCCCTCTCTGGAAACACCATATATTTT. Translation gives CASSPYSLSGNTIYF.

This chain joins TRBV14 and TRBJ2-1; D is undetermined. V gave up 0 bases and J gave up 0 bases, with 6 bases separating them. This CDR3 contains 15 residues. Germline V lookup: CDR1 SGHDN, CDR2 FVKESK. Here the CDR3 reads CASSQEGNSYNEQFF. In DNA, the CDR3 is TGTGCCAGCAGCCAAGAGGGCAACTCCTACAATGAGCAGTTCTTC.

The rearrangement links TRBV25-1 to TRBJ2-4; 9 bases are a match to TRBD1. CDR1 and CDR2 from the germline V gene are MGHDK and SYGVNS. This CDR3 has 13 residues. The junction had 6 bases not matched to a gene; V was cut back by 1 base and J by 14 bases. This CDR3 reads CASSELGQGREYF. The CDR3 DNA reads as TGTGCCAGCAGTGAATTGGGACAGGGCCGGGAGTACTTC. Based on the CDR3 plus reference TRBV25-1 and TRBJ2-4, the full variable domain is EADIYQTPRYLVIGTGKKITLECSQTMGHDKMYWYQQDPGMELHLIHYSYGVNSTEKGDLSSESTVSRIRTEHFPLTLESARPSHTSQYLCASSELGQGREYFGAGTRLSVL.

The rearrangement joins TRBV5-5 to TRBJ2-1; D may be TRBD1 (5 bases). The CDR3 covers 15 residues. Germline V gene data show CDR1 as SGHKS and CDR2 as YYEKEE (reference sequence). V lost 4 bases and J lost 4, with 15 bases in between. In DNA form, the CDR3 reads TGTGCCAGCAGCCTCCTTACGGCAGGGTACAATGAGCAGTTCTTC. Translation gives CASSLLTAGYNEQFF.

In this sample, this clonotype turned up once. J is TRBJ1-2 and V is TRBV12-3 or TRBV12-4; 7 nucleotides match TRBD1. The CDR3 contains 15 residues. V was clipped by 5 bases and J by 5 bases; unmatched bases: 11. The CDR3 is CASSEQMTGTYGYTF. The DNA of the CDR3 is TGTGCCAGCAGTGAACAGATGACAGGGACGTATGGCTACACCTTC.